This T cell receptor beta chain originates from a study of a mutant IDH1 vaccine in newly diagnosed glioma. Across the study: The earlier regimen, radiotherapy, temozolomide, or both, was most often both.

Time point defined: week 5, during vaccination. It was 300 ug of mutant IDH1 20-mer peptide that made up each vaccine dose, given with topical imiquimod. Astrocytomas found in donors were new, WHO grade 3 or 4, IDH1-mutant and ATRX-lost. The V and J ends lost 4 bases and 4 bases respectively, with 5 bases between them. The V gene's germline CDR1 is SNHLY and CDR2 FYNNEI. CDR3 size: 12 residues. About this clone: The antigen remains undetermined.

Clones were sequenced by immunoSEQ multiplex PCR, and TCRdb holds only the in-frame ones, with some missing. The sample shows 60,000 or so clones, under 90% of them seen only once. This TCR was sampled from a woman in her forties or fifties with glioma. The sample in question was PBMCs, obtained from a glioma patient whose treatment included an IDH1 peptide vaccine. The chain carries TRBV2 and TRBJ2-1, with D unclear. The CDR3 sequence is CASSAQYNEQFF. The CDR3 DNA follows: TGTGCCAGCAGTGCACAGTACAATGAGCAGTTCTTC.